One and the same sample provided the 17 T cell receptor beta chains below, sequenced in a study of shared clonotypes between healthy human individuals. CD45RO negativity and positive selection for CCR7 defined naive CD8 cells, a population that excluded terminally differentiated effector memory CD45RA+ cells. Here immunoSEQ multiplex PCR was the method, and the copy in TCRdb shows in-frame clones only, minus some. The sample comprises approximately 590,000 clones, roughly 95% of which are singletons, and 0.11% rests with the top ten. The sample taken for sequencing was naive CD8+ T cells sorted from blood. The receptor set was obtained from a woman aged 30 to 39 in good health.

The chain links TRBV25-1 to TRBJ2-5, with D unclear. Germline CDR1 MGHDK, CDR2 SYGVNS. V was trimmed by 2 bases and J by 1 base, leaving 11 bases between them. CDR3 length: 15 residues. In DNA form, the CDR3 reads TGTGCCAGCAGTGAAGGCTACCTTCCCCAAGAGACCCAGTACTTC. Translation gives CASSEGYLPQETQYF.

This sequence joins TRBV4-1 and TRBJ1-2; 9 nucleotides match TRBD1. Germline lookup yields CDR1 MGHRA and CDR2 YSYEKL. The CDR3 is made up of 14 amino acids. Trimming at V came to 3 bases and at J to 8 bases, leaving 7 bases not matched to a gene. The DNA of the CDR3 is TGCGCCAGCAGCCAGGACAGGGGAGGAGGCGGCTACACCTTC. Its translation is CASSQDRGGGGYTF.

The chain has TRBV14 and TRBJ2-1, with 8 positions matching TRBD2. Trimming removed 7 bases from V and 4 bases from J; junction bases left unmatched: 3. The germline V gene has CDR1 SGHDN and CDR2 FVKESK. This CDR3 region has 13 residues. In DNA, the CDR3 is TGTGCCAGCAATTTAGCGGGGTACAATGAGCAGTTCTTC. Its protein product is CASNLAGYNEQFF.

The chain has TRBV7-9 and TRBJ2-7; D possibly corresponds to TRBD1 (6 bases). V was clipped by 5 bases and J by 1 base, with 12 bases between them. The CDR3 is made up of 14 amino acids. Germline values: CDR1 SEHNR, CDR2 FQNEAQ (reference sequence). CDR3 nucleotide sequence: TGTGCCAGCAGCCAGACAGGAAATTCCTACGAGCAGTACTTC. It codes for CASSQTGNSYEQYF. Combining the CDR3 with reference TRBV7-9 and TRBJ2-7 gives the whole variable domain DTGVSQNPRHKITKRGQNVTFRCDPISEHNRLYWYRQTLGQGPEFLTYFQNEAQLEKSRLLSDRFSAERPKGSFSTLEIQRTEQGDSAMYLCASSQTGNSYEQYFGPGTRLTVT.

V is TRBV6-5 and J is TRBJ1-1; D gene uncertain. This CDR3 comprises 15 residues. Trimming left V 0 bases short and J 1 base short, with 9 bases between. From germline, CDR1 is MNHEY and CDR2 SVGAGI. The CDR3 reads CASSYSKGWNTEAFF. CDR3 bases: TGTGCCAGCAGTTACTCGAAGGGTTGGAACACTGAAGCTTTCTTT.

The CDR3 is CASSYNGAGDTEAFF. The DNA for the CDR3 is TGTGCCAGCAGTTACAATGGAGCAGGGGACACTGAAGCTTTCTTT. This chain connects TRBV6-5 to TRBJ1-1, with TRBD1 as a possible D gene (6 bases). With 2 bases removed from V and 3 bases from J, the gap between germline ends came to 13 bases. Germline loops: CDR1 MNHEY, CDR2 SVGAGI. The CDR3 is 15 amino acids.

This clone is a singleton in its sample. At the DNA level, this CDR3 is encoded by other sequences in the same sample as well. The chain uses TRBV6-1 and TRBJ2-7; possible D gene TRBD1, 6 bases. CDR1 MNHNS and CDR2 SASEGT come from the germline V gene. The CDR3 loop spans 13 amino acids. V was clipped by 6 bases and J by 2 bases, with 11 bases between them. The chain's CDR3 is CASSPTGTYEQYF. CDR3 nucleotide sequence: TGTGCCAGCAGCCCGACAGGAACCTACGAGCAGTACTTC.

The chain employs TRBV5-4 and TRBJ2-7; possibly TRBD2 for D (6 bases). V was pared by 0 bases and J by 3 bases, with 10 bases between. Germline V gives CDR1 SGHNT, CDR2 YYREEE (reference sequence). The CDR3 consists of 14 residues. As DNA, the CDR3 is TGTGCCAGCAGCTTGGCCGGGACTTTCTACGAGCAGTACTTC. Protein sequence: CASSLAGTFYEQYF. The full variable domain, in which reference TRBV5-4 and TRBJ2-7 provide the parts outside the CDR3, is ETGVTQSPTHLIKTRGQQVTLRCSSQSGHNTVSWYQQALGQGPQFIFQYYREEENGRGNFPPRFSGLQFPNYSSELNVNALELDDSALYLCASSLAGTFYEQYFGPGTRLTVT.

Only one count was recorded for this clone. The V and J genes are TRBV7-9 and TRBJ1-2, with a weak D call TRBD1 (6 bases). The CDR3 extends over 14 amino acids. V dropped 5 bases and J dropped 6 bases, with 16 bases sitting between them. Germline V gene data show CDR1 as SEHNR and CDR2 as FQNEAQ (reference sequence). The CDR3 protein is CASSPPGQSHGYTF. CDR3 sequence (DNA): TGTGCCAGCAGCCCCCCCGGACAGTCCCATGGCTACACCTTC.

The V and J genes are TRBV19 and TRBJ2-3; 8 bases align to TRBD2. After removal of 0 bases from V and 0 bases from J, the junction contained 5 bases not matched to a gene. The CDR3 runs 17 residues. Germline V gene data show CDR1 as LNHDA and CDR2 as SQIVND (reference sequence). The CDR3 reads CASSIDPLAGSTDTQYF. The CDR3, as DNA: TGTGCCAGTAGTATAGATCCCCTAGCGGGTAGCACAGATACGCAGTATTTT.

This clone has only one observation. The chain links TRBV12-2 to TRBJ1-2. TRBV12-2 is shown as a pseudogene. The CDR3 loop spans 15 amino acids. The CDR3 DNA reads TGTGCAAGTCGCTTAGATCCAGGGACGTCGAATGGCTACACCTTC. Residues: CASRLDPGTSNGYTF.

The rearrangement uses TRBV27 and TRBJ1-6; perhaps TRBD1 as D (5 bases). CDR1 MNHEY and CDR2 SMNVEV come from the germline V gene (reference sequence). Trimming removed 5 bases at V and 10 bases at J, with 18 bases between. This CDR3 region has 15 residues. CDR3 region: CASSPGTIVGSPLHF. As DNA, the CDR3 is TGTGCCAGCAGTCCTGGGACGATTGTGGGGTCACCCCTCCACTTT.

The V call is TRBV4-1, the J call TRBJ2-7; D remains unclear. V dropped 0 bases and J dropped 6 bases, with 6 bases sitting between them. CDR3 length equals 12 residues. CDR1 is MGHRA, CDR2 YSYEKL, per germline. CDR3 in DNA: TGCGCCAGCAGCCAAGATCCAGGCGAGCAGTACTTC. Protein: CASSQDPGEQYF.

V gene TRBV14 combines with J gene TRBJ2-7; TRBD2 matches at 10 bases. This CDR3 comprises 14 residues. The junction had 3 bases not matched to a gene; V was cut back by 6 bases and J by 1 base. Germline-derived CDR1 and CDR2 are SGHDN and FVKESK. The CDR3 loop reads CASSPGLASYEQYF. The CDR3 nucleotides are TGTGCCAGCAGTCCGGGACTAGCGTCCTACGAGCAGTACTTC.

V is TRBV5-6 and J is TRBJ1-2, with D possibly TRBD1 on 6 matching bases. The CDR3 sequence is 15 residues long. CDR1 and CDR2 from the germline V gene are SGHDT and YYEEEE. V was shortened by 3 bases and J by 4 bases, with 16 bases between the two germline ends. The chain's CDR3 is CASSSQGGWSYGYTF. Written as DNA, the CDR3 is TGTGCCAGCAGCTCACAGGGCGGCTGGAGCTATGGCTACACCTTC.

This CDR3 reads CASSDEGPYSNQPQHF. DNA for the CDR3: TGTGCCAGCAGTGATGAGGGCCCCTATAGCAATCAGCCCCAGCATTTT. The J gene is TRBJ1-5, the V gene TRBV6-1; D unresolved. The V gene's germline CDR1 is MNHNS and CDR2 SASEGT. The CDR3 covers 16 residues. Trimming removed 3 bases at V and 0 bases at J, with 12 bases between.

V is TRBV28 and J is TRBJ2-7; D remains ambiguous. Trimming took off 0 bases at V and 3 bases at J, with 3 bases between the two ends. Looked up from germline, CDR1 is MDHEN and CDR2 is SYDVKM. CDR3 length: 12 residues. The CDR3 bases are TGTGCCAGCAGTTTATGGGGCTACGAGCAGTACTTC. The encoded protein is CASSLWGYEQYF.